What follows are 5 T cell receptor beta chains derived from one specimen sequenced in a study of blood T cell repertoires in COVID-19. The method was immunoSEQ multiplex PCR; TCRdb's version includes in-frame clones alone and lacks a portion of them. Found here are 220,000 or so clones, about 90% of them singletons; the top ten hold about 16%. The source material was PBMCs or T cells enriched from blood (not recorded which). The receptor source for this set is a young man who had been exposed to COVID-19.

The chain uses TRBV5-1 and TRBJ2-5; 9 nucleotides line up with TRBD1. Losses at the gene ends were 0 bases for V and 5 bases for J; bases not matched to a gene: 5. The CDR3 totals 15 residues. From germline, CDR1 is SGHRS and CDR2 YFSETQ. Written as DNA, the CDR3 is TGCGCCAGCAGCTTGGTGGACAGGGGAGAGGAGACCCAGTACTTC. It encodes CASSLVDRGEETQYF.

This chain connects TRBV7-9 to TRBJ2-5; 9 bases match TRBD2. The CDR3 is 16 residues long. CDR1 is SEHNR and CDR2 is FQNEAQ in the germline V gene (reference sequence). With V trimmed by 7 bases and J by 5 bases, 14 bases remained unmatched. The CDR3 reads CASTPEASGARETQYF. The CDR3 nucleotides read TGTGCCAGCACCCCAGAGGCTAGCGGGGCCAGGGAGACCCAGTACTTC. The complete variable domain, with remaining parts taken from reference TRBV7-9 and TRBJ2-5, reads DTGVSQNPRHKITKRGQNVTFRCDPISEHNRLYWYRQTLGQGPEFLTYFQNEAQLEKSRLLSDRFSAERPKGSFSTLEIQRTEQGDSAMYLCASTPEASGARETQYFGPGTRLLVL.

In regard to this clone: A junction end diverges from the germline sequence, so it may reflect a read error. This chain links TRBV13 with TRBJ2-5, with 7 bases identical to TRBD1. CDR1 PRHDT and CDR2 FYEKMQ come from the germline V gene (reference sequence). CDR3 length: 14 amino acids. In DNA, the CDR3 is TGTGCCAGCAGCTTGGCCACAGGGGAAGAGATCCAGTACTTC. It codes for CASSLATGEEIQYF.

The V and J genes are TRBV6-5 and TRBJ1-3, with no clear D. The CDR3 totals 11 residues. V lost 5 bases and J 9 bases, leaving 8 bases between the germline ends. The germline V gene encodes CDR1 MNHEY and CDR2 SVGAGI. For the CDR3, the DNA is TGTGCCAGCAGTCGTGAGGGCACCATATATTTT. This codes for CASSREGTIYF.

The rearrangement joins TRBV2 to TRBJ1-5, with 7 bases aligning to TRBD1. Germline lookup yields CDR1 SNHLY and CDR2 FYNNEI. There are 17 residues in the CDR3. J gave up 9 bases and V 6 bases, and 20 bases lay outside the gene matches. CDR3 sequence (DNA): TGTGCCAGCAGCCACCCCCTCACAGGGACCAGGGGGGTGCCCCAGCATTTT. The encoded protein is CASSHPLTGTRGVPQHF.